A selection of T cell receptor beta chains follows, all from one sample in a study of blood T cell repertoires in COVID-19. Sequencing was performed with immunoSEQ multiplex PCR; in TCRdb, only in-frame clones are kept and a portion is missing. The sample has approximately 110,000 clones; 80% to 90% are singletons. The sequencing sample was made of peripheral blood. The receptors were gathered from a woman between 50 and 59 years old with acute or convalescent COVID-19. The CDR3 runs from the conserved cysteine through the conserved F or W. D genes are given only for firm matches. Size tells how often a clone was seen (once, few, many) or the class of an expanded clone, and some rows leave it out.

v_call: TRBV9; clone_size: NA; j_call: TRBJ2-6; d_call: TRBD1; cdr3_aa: CASSVGTGASGANVLTF
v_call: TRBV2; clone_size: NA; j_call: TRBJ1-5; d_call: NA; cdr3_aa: CASSLGSSNQPQHF
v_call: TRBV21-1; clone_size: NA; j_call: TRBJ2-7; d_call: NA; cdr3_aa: CASSIALLAGTHYEQYF
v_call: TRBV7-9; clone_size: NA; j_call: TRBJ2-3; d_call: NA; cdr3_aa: CASKRGADTQYF
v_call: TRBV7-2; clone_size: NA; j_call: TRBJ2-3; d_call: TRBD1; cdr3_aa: CASSLAPIASRDSPMRTDTQYF
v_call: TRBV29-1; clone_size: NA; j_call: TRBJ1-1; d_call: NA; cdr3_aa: CSVDPGGAGSEAFF
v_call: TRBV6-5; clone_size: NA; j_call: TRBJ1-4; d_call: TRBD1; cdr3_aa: CASGTATNEKLFF
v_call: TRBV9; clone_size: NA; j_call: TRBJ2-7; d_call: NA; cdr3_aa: CASSVGASSYEQYF
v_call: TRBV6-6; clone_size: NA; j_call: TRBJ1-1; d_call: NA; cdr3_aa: CASSWRQPAEAFF
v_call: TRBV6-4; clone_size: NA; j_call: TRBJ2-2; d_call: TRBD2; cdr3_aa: CASSTGTSLSGELFF
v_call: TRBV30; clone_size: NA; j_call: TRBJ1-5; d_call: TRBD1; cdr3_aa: CAWSGTGGTQPQHF
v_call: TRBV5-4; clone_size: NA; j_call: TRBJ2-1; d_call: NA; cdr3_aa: CASSLIAENEQFF
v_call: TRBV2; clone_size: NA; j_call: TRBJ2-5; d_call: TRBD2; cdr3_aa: CASSQTSGGTGETQYF
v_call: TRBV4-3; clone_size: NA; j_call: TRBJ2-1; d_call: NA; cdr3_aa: CASSSDTAWSNEQFF
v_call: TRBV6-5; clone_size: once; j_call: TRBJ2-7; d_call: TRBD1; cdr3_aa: CASSYRDRGSYEQYF
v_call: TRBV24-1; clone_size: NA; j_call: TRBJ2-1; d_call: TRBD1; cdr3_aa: CATSNPGGSSYNEQFF
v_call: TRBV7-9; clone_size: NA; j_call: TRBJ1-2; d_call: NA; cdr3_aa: CASTPAGTGNYGYTF
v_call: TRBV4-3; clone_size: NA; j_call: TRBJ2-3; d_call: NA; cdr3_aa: CASSQDWEGGGRTDTQYF
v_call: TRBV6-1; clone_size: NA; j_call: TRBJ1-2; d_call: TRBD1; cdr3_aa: CASSDQGANGYTF
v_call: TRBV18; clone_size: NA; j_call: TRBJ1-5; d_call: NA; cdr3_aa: CASSEGRVVAQHF
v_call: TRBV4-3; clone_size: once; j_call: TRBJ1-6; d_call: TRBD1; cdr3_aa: CASSQDTGQAQNSPLHF
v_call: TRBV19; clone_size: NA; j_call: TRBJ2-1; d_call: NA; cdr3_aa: CASSINQGGSYNEQFF
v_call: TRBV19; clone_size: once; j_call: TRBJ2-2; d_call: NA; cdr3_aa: CASIGQMNTGELFF
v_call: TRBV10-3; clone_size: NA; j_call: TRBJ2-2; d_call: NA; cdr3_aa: CAISETEGGELFF
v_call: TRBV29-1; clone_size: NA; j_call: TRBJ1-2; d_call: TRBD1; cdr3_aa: CSADRGHNYGYTF
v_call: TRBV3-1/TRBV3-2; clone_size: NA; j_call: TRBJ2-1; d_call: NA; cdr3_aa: CASSQDSLSYNEQFF
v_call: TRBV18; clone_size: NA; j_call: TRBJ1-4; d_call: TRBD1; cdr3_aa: CASSPPGTGKGTNEKLFF
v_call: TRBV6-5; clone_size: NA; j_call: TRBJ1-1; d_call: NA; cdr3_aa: CASREGFTEAFF
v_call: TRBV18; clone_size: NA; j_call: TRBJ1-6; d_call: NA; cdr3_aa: CASSPTTIATGSGSPLHF
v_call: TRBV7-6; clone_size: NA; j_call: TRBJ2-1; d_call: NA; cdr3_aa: CASSSERGRYNEQFF
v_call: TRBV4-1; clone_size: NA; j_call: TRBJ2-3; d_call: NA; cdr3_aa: CASSQDWGPSADTQYF
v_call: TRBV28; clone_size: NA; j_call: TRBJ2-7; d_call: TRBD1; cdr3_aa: CASSSTGGIYEQYF
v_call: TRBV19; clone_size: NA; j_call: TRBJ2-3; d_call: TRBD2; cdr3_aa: CASQRREGTDTQYF
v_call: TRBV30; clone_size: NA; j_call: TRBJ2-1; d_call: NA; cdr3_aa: CAWAVWGDEQFF
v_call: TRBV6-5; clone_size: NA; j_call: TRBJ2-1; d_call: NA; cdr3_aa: CASSYGHDSYNEQFF
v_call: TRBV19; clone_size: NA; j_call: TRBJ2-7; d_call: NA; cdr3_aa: CASSTGYEQYF
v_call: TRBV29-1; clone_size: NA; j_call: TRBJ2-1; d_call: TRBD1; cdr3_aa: CSSRDSYNEQFF
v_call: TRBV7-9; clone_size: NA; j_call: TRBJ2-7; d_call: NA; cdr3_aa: CASSLGQANYEQYF
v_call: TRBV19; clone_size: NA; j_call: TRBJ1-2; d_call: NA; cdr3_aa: CASSISPQISYGYTF
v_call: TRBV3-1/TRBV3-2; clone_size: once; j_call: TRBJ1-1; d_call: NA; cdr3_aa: CASSQDGGGTEAFF
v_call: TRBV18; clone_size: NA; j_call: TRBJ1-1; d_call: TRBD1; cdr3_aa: CASSPLQGRAFF
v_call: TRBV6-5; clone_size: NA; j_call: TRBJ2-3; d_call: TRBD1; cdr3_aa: CASRNTGGTQYF
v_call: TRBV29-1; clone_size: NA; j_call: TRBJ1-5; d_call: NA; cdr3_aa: CSVPGIEEGQPQHF
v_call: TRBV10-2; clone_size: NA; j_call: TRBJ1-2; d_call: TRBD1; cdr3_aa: CATLSTGSGYTF
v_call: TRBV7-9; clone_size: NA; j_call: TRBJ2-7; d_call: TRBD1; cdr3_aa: CASSPRQGRSGEQYF
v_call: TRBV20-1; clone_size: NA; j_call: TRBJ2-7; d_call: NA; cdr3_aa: CSASDSYEQYF